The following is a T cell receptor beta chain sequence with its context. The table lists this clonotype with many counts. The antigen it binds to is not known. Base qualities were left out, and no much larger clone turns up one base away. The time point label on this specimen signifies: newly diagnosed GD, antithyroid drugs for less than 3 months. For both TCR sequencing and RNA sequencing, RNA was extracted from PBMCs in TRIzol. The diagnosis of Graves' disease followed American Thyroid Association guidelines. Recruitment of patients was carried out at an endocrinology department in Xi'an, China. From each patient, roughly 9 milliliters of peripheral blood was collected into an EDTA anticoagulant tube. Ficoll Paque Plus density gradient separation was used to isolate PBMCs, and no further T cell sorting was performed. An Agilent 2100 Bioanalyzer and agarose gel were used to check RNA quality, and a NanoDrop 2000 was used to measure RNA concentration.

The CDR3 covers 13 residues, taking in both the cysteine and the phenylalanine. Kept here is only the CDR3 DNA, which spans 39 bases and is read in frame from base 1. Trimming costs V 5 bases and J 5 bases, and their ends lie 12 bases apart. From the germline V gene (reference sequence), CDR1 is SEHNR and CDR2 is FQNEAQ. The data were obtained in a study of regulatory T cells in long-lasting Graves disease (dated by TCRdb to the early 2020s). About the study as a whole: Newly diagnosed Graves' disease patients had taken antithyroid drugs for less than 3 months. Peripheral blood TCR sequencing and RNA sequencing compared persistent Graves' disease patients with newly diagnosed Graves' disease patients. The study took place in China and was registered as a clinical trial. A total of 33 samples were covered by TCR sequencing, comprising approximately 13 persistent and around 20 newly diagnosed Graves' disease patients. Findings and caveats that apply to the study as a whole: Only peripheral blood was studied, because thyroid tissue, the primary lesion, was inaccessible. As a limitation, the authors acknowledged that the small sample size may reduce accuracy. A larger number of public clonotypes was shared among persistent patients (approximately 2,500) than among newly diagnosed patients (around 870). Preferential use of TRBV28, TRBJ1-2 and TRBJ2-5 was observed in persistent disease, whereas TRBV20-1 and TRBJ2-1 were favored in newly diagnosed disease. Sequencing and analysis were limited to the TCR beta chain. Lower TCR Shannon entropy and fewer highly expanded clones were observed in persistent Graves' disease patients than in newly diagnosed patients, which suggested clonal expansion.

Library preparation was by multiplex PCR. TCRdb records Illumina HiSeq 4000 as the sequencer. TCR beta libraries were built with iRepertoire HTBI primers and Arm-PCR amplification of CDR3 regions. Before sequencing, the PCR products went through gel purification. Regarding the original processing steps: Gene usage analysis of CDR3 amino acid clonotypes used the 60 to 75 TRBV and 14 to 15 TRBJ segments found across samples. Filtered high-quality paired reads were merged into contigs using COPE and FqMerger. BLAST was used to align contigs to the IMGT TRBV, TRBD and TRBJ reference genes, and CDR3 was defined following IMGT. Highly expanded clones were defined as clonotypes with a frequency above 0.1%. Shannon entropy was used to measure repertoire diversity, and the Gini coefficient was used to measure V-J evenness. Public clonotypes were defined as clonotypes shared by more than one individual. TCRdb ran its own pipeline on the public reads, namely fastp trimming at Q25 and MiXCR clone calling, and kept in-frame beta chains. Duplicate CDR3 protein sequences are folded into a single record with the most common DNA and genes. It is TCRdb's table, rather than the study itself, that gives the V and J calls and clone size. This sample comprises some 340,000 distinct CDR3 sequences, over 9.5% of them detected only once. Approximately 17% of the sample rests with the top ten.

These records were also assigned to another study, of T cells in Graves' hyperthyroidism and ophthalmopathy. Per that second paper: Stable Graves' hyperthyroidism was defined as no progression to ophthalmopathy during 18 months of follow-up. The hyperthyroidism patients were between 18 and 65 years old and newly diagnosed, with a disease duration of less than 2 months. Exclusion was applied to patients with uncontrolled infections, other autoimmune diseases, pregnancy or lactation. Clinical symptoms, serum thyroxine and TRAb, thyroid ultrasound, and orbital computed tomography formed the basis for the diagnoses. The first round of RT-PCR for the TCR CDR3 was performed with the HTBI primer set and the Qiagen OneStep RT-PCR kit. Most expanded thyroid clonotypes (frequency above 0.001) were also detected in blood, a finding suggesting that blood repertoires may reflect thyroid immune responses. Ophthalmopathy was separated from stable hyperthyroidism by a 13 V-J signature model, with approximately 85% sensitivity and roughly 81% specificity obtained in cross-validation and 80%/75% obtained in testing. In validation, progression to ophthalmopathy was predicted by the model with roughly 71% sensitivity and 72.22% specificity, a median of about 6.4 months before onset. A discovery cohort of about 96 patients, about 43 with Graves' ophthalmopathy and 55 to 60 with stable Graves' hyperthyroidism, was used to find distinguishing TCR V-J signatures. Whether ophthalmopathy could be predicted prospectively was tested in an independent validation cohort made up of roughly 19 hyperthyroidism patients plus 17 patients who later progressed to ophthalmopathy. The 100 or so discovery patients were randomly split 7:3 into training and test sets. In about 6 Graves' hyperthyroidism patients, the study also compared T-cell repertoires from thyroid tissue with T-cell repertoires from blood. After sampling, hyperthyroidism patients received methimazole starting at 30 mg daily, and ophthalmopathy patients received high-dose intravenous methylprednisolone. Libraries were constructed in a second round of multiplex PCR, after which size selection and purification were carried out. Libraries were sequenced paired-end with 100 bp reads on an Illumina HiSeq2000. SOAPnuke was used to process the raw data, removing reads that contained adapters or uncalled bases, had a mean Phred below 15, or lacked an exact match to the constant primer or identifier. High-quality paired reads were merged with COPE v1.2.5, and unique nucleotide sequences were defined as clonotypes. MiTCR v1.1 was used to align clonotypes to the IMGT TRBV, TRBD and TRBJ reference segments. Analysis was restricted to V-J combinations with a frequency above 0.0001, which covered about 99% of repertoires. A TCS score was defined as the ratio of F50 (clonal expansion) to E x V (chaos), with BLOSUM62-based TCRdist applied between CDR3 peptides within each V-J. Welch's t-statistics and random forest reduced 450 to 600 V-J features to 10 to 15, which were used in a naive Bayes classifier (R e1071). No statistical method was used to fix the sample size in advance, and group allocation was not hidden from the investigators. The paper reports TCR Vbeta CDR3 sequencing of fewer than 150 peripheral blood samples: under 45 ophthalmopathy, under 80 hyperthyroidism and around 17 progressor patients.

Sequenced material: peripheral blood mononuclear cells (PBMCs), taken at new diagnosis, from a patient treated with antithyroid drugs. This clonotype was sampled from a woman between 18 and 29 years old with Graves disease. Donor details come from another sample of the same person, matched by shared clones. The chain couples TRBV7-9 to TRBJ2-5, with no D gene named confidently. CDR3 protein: CASSIYLTETQYF. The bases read TGTGCCAGCAGCATATATCTCACGGAGACCCAGTACTTC. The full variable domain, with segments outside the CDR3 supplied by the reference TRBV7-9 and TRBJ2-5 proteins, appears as DTGVSQNPRHKITKRGQNVTFRCDPISEHNRLYWYRQTLGQGPEFLTYFQNEAQLEKSRLLSDRFSAERPKGSFSTLEIQRTEQGDSAMYLCASSIYLTETQYFGPGTRLLVL.